Given below is one T cell receptor beta chain in context. The antigen is unknown. The record originates from a study of T cell responses to AZD1222 COVID-19 vaccine. Points from the study as a whole: A mostly white British donor set with more females was recruited, and clonal diversity was possibly underestimated. None of the repertoires were sampled until the peak T cell response had passed. Just a handful of people given AZD1222 tested seropositive at baseline.

The CDR3 loop spans 13 amino acids. V was cut by 8 bases and J by 5 bases, with 13 bases left in between. Repertoires were generated with immunoSEQ multiplex PCR, while TCRdb's copy carries only in-frame clones and drops some. Here the sample spans 95,000 to 150,000 clones, more than 85% being singletons. Sequences were derived from peripheral blood, sampled 28 days after the second AZD1222 dose. V and J are TRBV12-3 or TRBV12-4 and TRBJ1-5; D ambiguous. This TCR came from an adult who received the AZD1222 COVID-19 vaccine. The CDR3 reads CASCRLKDQPQHF. CDR3 DNA sequence: TGTGCCAGCTGTCGATTGAAGGATCAGCCCCAGCATTTT.